This entry is about one T cell receptor (beta chain). Its antigen is as yet unknown. These data come from a study of spatial heterogeneity in lung cancer. Findings of the study overall: There were more appearances of ubiquitous expanded tumor TCRs in blood at resection than at follow-up.

The germline V and J ends were trimmed by 6 bases and 6 bases, with 14 bases remaining between them. Per germline, CDR1 MNHEY and CDR2 SMNVEV (reference sequence). CDR3 length: 14 residues. A unique molecular identifier was carried by every single TCR cDNA molecule. Each CDR3 protein is one row after TCRdb ran MiXCR on the 5' RACE reads. The sample yields 95,000 or so distinct CDR3 sequences, approximately 8.9% seen once. The time point denotes: sample taken at primary tumor resection. Frozen PBMC, nontumor lung or tumor provided whole RNA, which was sequenced unsorted. The rearrangement uses TRBV27 and TRBJ2-2; maybe TRBD1 (6 bases). This material consisted of PBMCs, taken at surgery. This TCR came from a male donor with early-stage non-small cell lung cancer. CDR3 residues: CASSQNRVAGELFF. CDR3 coding DNA: TGTGCCAGCAGCCAAAACAGGGTGGCCGGGGAGCTGTTTTTT.